This T cell receptor (beta chain) was sequenced in a study of early T cells in non-severe SARS-CoV-2 infection. The study's findings and limits: A preference for anti-spike CD8 responses marked VDJdb matching, which missed private and CD4 specificities.

Unique molecular identifiers tagged individual cDNA molecules. TCRdb re-called the 5' RACE reads with MiXCR, one entry per CDR3 protein. The data contain some 80,000 distinct CDR3 sequences, 8% to 13% of them singletons. This clonotype showed up just a few times. The antigen remains unidentified. The CDR3 runs to 17 residues. CDR1 and CDR2 from the germline V gene are SGHDT and YYEEEE. The V segment lost 4 bases and the J segment 8 bases; nucleotides outside the gene matches: 14. The TCR originated in an adult who was a healthcare worker with PCR-confirmed SARS-CoV-2 infection or an uninfected control (not recorded which). Material: whole blood, obtained at baseline. The chain joins TRBV5-6 to TRBJ2-2; 10 bases are a match to TRBD1. The CDR3 nucleotides are TGTGCCAGCAGCCGTCTTTTTGAGACAGGGGGCTCTGGGGAGCTGTTTTTT. This translates into CASSRLFETGGSGELFF.